The entry below gives a single T cell receptor (beta chain) sequence along with its context. Its specificity is not known. The sample is drawn from a study of vaccination and CD4 T cells after COVID-19. The V gene end was trimmed by 3 bases and the J gene end by 3 bases; junction bases not matched to a gene: 5. Germline values: CDR1 LGHNA, CDR2 YSLEER. This CDR3 is 15 amino acids long. This sample's treatment: roughly 10-day PBMC culture with coronavirus spike peptide pools or control peptides (ViraFEST assay). Those CD4+ T cells from the unexposed donor predate the COVID-19 pandemic (2011-2018). Once obtained from cultured CD4+ T cells, the DNA was sequenced using the Oncomine TCR Beta short-read assay. After culture, CD4+ T cells served as the source for genomic DNA extraction. Via MiXCR, TCRdb re-called the PCR reads, giving one row per CDR3 protein. The data contain more than 9,500 distinct CDR3 sequences, about 40% of them singletons.

The chain uses TRBV4-3 and TRBJ2-7; TRBD2 aligns across 10 bases. The specimen sequenced was CD4+ T cells from blood, cultured in vitro. The receptor comes from a human donor in good health. The CDR3 region has the DNA TGCGCCAGCAGCCACACACTAGCGGGGCACTACGAGCAGTACTTC. Protein product: CASSHTLAGHYEQYF.